These 14 T cell receptor beta chains originate from one sample sequenced in a study of blood T cell repertoires in COVID-19. Using immunoSEQ multiplex PCR, the repertoire was profiled, and TCRdb retains in-frame clones only, with some absent. Here the sample spans around 40,000 clones, roughly nine tenths being singletons. The sequencing sample was made of peripheral blood. These receptor sequences come from a man aged 50-59 years with active COVID-19.

This sequence joins TRBV28 and TRBJ2-3, with 11 bases matching TRBD1. Germline V gene sequence: CDR1 MDHEN, CDR2 SYDVKM. The junction had 2 bases not matched to a gene; V was cut back by 2 bases and J by 4 bases. This CDR3 contains 15 residues. The CDR3 coding sequence is TGTGCCAGCAGTTTAAGGGGACAGGGGGCAGATACGCAGTATTTT. Amino acid sequence: CASSLRGQGADTQYF. The entire variable domain, with the rest obtained from reference TRBV28 and TRBJ2-3, is as follows: DVKVTQSSRYLVKRTGEKVFLECVQDMDHENMFWYRQDPGLGLRLIYFSYDVKMKEKGDIPEGYSVSREKKERFSLILESASTNQTSMYLCASSLRGQGADTQYFGPGTRLTVL.

The chain employs TRBV5-5 and TRBJ2-1; 8 nucleotides match TRBD2. Germline assignment: CDR1 SGHKS and CDR2 YYEKEE (reference sequence). The V segment lost 4 bases and the J segment 7 bases; nucleotides outside the gene matches: 10. This CDR3 region has 15 residues. CDR3: CASSVAGLGRNEQFF. Here the CDR3 DNA reads TGTGCCAGCAGCGTAGCGGGGTTAGGTAGGAATGAGCAGTTCTTC. The whole variable domain, filled in from reference TRBV5-5 and TRBJ2-1, reads DAGVTQSPTHLIKTRGQQVTLRCSPISGHKSVSWYQQVLGQGPQFIFQYYEKEERGRGNFPDRFSARQFPNYSSELNVNALLLGDSALYLCASSVAGLGRNEQFFGPGTRLTVL.

CDR3 coding DNA: TGTGCCAGTACCGGAACCGGGACAGGAAAACAAGAGACCCAGTACTTC. Translating gives CASTGTGTGKQETQYF. The chain recombines TRBV27 with TRBJ2-5; 8 positions agree with TRBD1. The CDR3 extends over 16 amino acids. From germline, CDR1 is MNHEY and CDR2 SMNVEV (reference sequence). Losses at the gene ends were 9 bases for V and 2 bases for J; bases not matched to a gene: 14.

Of note for this clone: The junction differs from germline at one of its ends, possibly a read error. V gene TRBV11-2 combines with J gene TRBJ2-7, with TRBD2 identical over 11 bases. Germline CDR1 is SGHAT and CDR2 is FQNNGV. There are 14 residues in the CDR3. The CDR3 loop reads CASRLAGGTYEQYF. CDR3 coding DNA: TGTGCTAGCAGGCTAGCGGGAGGTACCTACGAGCAGTACTTC.

The chain couples TRBV4-3 to TRBJ1-1, with D possibly TRBD1 on 5 matching bases. The CDR3 has 13 amino acids. Between the trimmed V and J ends, which lost 2 bases and 8 bases, there was a span of 12 bases. Germline loops: CDR1 LGHNA, CDR2 YSLEER. CDR3 sequence reads: CASSQHQGKEAFF. As DNA, the CDR3 is TGCGCCAGCAGCCAACACCAGGGCAAAGAAGCTTTCTTT.

In this sample, this clone turned up once. This chain connects TRBV5-1 to TRBJ2-2, with a possible D match to TRBD2 (5 bases). Germline V gene sequence: CDR1 SGHRS, CDR2 YFSETQ. The ends were cut back, 4 bases at V and 1 base at J, with 8 bases in the middle. There are 14 residues in the CDR3. The CDR3 DNA sequence: TGCGCCAGCAGCACTAGGCAGAACACCGGGGAGCTGTTTTTT. It specifies CASSTRQNTGELFF.

This chain connects TRBV7-8 to TRBJ2-7, with D possibly TRBD2 on 6 matching bases. The CDR3 loop spans 14 amino acids. Germline CDR1 and CDR2: SGHVS and FQNEAQ. The V end lost 1 base, the J end lost 6 bases, and 13 bases lay between the germline ends. The CDR3: CASSLVGTSSEQYF. The CDR3 DNA reads TGTGCCAGCAGCTTAGTGGGAACTAGCTCCGAGCAGTACTTC.

J is TRBJ1-1 and V is TRBV29-1; no definite D call. V lost 1 base to trimming and J lost 5 bases, with 8 bases between them. Germline lookup yields CDR1 SQVTM and CDR2 ANQGSEA. The CDR3 loop spans 12 amino acids. CDR3 sequence: CSVEALGTEAFF. Written as DNA, the CDR3 is TGCAGCGTTGAAGCCCTCGGTACTGAAGCTTTCTTT.

J is TRBJ1-2 and V is TRBV6-5; tentative D call: TRBD1 (6 bases). Germline values: CDR1 MNHEY, CDR2 SVGAGI. V lost 6 bases to trimming and J lost 2 bases, with 10 bases between them. The CDR3 consists of 13 residues. In DNA form, the CDR3 reads TGTGCCAGCAGCCGAGGACAGAACTATGGCTACACCTTC. Protein product: CASSRGQNYGYTF.

This clone was seen just once. V and J are TRBV18 and TRBJ2-3, with D maybe TRBD2 (5 bases). The length of the CDR3 is 15 residues. Germline-derived CDR1 and CDR2 are KGHSH and LQKENI. Trimming removed 4 bases from V and 1 base from J, with 12 bases in between. In DNA, the CDR3 is TGTGCCAGCTCACAAACCAGCGGACGCACAGATACGCAGTATTTT. This translates into CASSQTSGRTDTQYF.

The CDR3 region has the DNA TGTGCCAGCAGCCAAGGGACTAGCAGGGTCGAGCAGTACTTC. Translation: CASSQGTSRVEQYF. This chain joins TRBV3-1 (or the pseudogene TRBV3-2) and TRBJ2-7, with 8 positions matching TRBD2. Germline V lookup: CDR1 LGHDT, CDR2 YNNKEL (reference sequence). The CDR3 spans 14 residues. V trimming: 1 base; J trimming: 6 bases; junction bases outside the gene matches: 5.

V gene TRBV2 combines with J gene TRBJ2-7, with 8 nucleotides matching TRBD2. The length of the CDR3 is 14 residues. CDR1 is SNHLY and CDR2 is FYNNEI in the germline V gene. After removal of 4 bases from V and 6 bases from J, the junction contained 8 bases not matched to a gene. The CDR3 protein is CASSAKRESGEQYF. As DNA, the CDR3 is TGTGCCAGCAGTGCTAAGCGGGAGTCCGGCGAGCAGTACTTC.

This sequence joins TRBV18 and TRBJ2-5; 13 bases are a match to TRBD2. The V segment lost 3 bases and the J segment 4 bases; nucleotides outside the gene matches: 8. Germline V gene sequence: CDR1 KGHSH, CDR2 LQKENI. The length of the CDR3 is 17 residues. The CDR3 DNA reads as TGTGCCAGCTCACCGACTAGCGGGAGGTCGATAGGAGAGACCCAGTACTTC. Residues: CASSPTSGRSIGETQYF.

The chain joins TRBV6-5 to TRBJ2-1, with TRBD1 identical over 10 bases. CDR1 is MNHEY and CDR2 is SVGAGI in the germline V gene. This CDR3 is 14 amino acids long. V dropped 5 bases and J dropped 6; count of bases not matched to a gene: 4. CDR3 sequence: CASSLTGGFNEQFF. CDR3 DNA: TGTGCCAGCAGTCTGACAGGGGGCTTCAATGAGCAGTTCTTC.